Sequencing of this T cell receptor (beta chain) was carried out in a study of T cells in Graves' hyperthyroidism and ophthalmopathy. RNA transcripts served as the template for amplifying TCR beta CDR3 regions. HTBI primers were employed in a first-round RT-PCR of the TCR CDR3. TCRdb reanalysed the multiplex PCR reads using MiXCR and keeps one entry per CDR3 protein. This table holds about 570,000 distinct CDR3 sequences, 13% to 15% found once. The clonotype originates from a woman in her thirties or forties with Graves' hyperthyroidism. Sequenced material: blood.

DNA of the CDR3: TGCAGTGCTAGAGATGGGAAGGGGACCCAGGGGCAGTTCTTC. Protein sequence: CSARDGKGTQGQFF. The chain combines TRBV20-1 with TRBJ2-1; the D call may be TRBD1 or TRBD2 (5 bases each). Trimming removed 0 bases at V and 12 bases at J, with 18 bases between. The germline gives CDR1 DFQATT, CDR2 SNEGSKA (reference sequence). This CDR3 contains 14 residues.